This TCR beta chain was sequenced during a study of T-cell reconstitution after alpha-beta-depleted transplantation in children. This sample's TCRbeta library carried unique molecular identifier barcodes. TCRdb fed the PCR reads into MiXCR, producing one record per CDR3 protein. The table shows 400,000 to 500,000 distinct CDR3 sequences, with approximately 11% occurring only once. V was clipped by 4 bases and J by 0 bases, with 19 bases between them. CDR3 length: 17 residues. CDR1 and CDR2 (germline): DFQATT, SNEGSKA (reference sequence). The sequences come from PBMCs from the stem cell graft donor, collected from the stem cell graft. This clonotype was sampled from a human donor who donated a stem cell graft to a child with acute myeloid leukemia. The chain carries TRBV20-1 and TRBJ1-3; maybe TRBD1 (5 bases). In DNA, the CDR3 is TGCAGTGCTACCCCAGAGGGAGTAGGGGTCTCTGGAAACACCATATATTTT. Encoded protein: CSATPEGVGVSGNTIYF.